Listed below are T cell receptor beta chains from one sample, sequenced in a study of blood T cell repertoires in COVID-19. The method was immunoSEQ multiplex PCR; TCRdb's version includes in-frame clones alone and lacks a portion of them. The data show 150,000 to 190,000 clones, under 85% seen once. The sequenced sample consisted of peripheral blood. The origin of the receptors is a woman of 80 years or more with acute or convalescent COVID-19. Both conserved end residues are part of each CDR3. The order of the fields is J gene, clone size, D gene, CDR3 length, V gene, CDR3 DNA, CDR3 protein. A D gene is named only where the DNA matches it firmly. The size entry is marked missing in some rows and otherwise reads once, few, many or a size class.

TRBJ2-7	-	TRBD1	17	TRBV18	TGTGCCAGCTCACTCTTTGATTTGGGACAGGCCGTCTACGAGCAGTACTTC	CASSLFDLGQAVYEQYF
TRBJ2-6	once	TRBD2	20	TRBV5-1	TGCGCCAGCAGCTTGGCCGTTACTAGCGGGAGACCGTCTGGGGCCAACGTCCTGACTTTC	CASSLAVTSGRPSGANVLTF
TRBJ1-1	once	-	15	TRBV18	TGTGCCAGCTCACCGGGGCAGGAAACCAACACTGAAGCTTTCTTT	CASSPGQETNTEAFF
TRBJ2-1	-	TRBD2	18	TRBV29-1	TGCAGCGTTGAAACCGGGCCGGGGGCCGGGGGGGGTTACAATGAGCAGTTCTTC	CSVETGPGAGGGYNEQFF
TRBJ1-3	-	-	16	TRBV18	TGTGCCAGCTCACTGTTTGAGGGGGAGACTGGAAACACCATATATTTT	CASSLFEGETGNTIYF
TRBJ2-3	-	-	17	TRBV6-2/TRBV6-3	TGTGCCAGCAGTTACTCGACGGTGGCACGGACGGGGAATACGCAGTATTTT	CASSYSTVARTGNTQYF
TRBJ2-2	-	-	16	TRBV3-1/TRBV3-2	TGTGCCAGCAGCCAAGTGGCAGGTCTGTCGACCGGGGAGCTGTTTTTT	CASSQVAGLSTGELFF
TRBJ1-2	few	-	15	TRBV3-1/TRBV3-2	TGTGCCAGCAGCGGAGATGGACACACCTCAGAAGGCTACACCTTC	CASSGDGHTSEGYTF
TRBJ1-4	-	TRBD1	14	TRBV19	TGTGCCACCGAACAGGGGACCCGAAATGAAAAACTGTTTTTT	CATEQGTRNEKLFF
TRBJ2-5	-	TRBD1	17	TRBV19	TGTGCCAGTAGTATGGTGCCGACAGGGCTCGTACGGGAGACCCAGTACTTC	CASSMVPTGLVRETQYF
TRBJ1-2	-	TRBD1	14	TRBV27	TGTGCCAGCAGTTCGACAGGGGGCGTCTATGGCTACACCTTC	CASSSTGGVYGYTF
TRBJ1-1	-	-	13	TRBV2	TGTGCCAGCACCTCACAGCAGAACACTGAAGCTTTCTTT	CASTSQQNTEAFF
TRBJ1-5	-	-	14	TRBV29-1	TGCCCCCTCGGGGGGGGAGATAGCAATCAGCCCCAGCATTTT	CPLGGGDSNQPQHF
TRBJ1-2	-	TRBD1	19	TRBV23-1	TGCGCCAGCAGTCAACCCGGAGGGGTTAGACAGGGGTCGAGATATGGCTACACCTTC	CASSQPGGVRQGSRYGYTF
TRBJ2-5	-	TRBD1	12	TRBV2	TGTGCCAGCAGCTCCCAGGACAGGGGGCGCAACTTC	CASSSQDRGRNF
TRBJ1-5	-	-	13	TRBV7-9	TGTGCCAGCAGCTTATTAGGAGATCAGCCCCAGCATTTT	CASSLLGDQPQHF
TRBJ2-1	-	-	14	TRBV19	TGTGCCAGTAGTATAGACAAGCCCTACAATGAGCAGTTCTTC	CASSIDKPYNEQFF
TRBJ1-5	few	-	13	TRBV24-1	TGTGCCACCAGCAGGGGTAGTGACCAGCCCCAGCATTTT	CATSRGSDQPQHF
TRBJ2-1	few	TRBD2	15	TRBV6-6	TGTGCCAGCAGCCCCGGACTAGGTCTCTACAATGAGCAGTTCTTC	CASSPGLGLYNEQFF
TRBJ2-7	-	-	14	TRBV5-1	TGCGCCAGCAGCTTTGCCGGGAGCTCCTACGAGCAGTACTTC	CASSFAGSSYEQYF
TRBJ2-7	-	-	13	TRBV3-1/TRBV3-2	TGTGCCAGCAGCCAAATACTAGACGGTGAGCAGTACTTC	CASSQILDGEQYF
TRBJ1-2	-	-	12	TRBV5-1	TGCGCCAGCAGCCCACCGGGAGGCGGCTACACCTTC	CASSPPGGGYTF
TRBJ2-3	-	TRBD1	12	TRBV6-5	TGTGCCAGCGACAGGGGCCCAGATACGCAGTATTTT	CASDRGPDTQYF
TRBJ1-2	few	TRBD1	13	TRBV19	TGTGCCAGTAGTCCGGGACAGGGGTATGGCTACACCTTC	CASSPGQGYGYTF
TRBJ1-6	-	TRBD1	14	TRBV7-3	TGTGCCAGCAGCGTTGACAGGGGAACTTCACCCCTCCACTTT	CASSVDRGTSPLHF
TRBJ1-4	-	-	14	TRBV7-9	TGTGCCAGCAGATCCATTGCAACTAATGAAAAACTGTTTTTT	CASRSIATNEKLFF
TRBJ1-5	-	-	15	TRBV7-8	TGTGCCAGCAGCCCCTCCACAGGGAGCAATCAGCCCCAGCATTTT	CASSPSTGSNQPQHF
TRBJ2-1	-	TRBD2	16	TRBV4-3	TGCGCCAGCAGCCAAGAACCGGGGGGGCTTTACAATGAGCAGTTCTTC	CASSQEPGGLYNEQFF
TRBJ1-1	few	-	19	TRBV19	TGTGCCAGTAGTCATCATGGGAGGGAAAGTGACCAAATGAACACTGAAGCTTTCTTT	CASSHHGRESDQMNTEAFF
TRBJ1-2	-	TRBD1	15	TRBV7-2	TGTGCCAGCAGCGATAGGACAGGGGGTTCCTATGGCTACACCTTC	CASSDRTGGSYGYTF
TRBJ2-7	-	TRBD1	14	TRBV27	TGTGCCAGCAGTTTAAACAGGGGGCGAGCGGAGCAGTACTTC	CASSLNRGRAEQYF
TRBJ1-2	medium-sized	-	15	TRBV7-6	TGTGCCAGCAGCTTTACAGGATCTCTAGGCTCTGGCTACACCTTC	CASSFTGSLGSGYTF
TRBJ2-3	-	-	15	TRBV5-5	TGTGCCAGCAGACTTACAGGGCTAAGCACAGATACGCAGTATTTT	CASRLTGLSTDTQYF
TRBJ1-5	-	-	13	TRBV5-6	TGTGCCAGCAGCACGCAGGGTAATCAGCCCCAGCATTTT	CASSTQGNQPQHF
TRBJ2-1	-	TRBD1	16	TRBV19	TGTGCCAGTAGTATAGGTTTGTGGCAGGGGGCGAATGAGCAGTTCTTC	CASSIGLWQGANEQFF
TRBJ1-1	-	-	15	TRBV4-3	TGCGCCAGCAGCCATGGTGGCTCTAGGGGCACTGAAGCTTTCTTT	CASSHGGSRGTEAFF
TRBJ1-1	-	TRBD1	12	TRBV6-4	TGTGCCAGCAGTGAAGGGGGCAGGGCAGCTTTCTTT	CASSEGGRAAFF
TRBJ1-5	few	TRBD1	15	TRBV19	TGTGCCAGTAGCACACAGGGGGCCGGGGGGCAGCCCCAGCATTTT	CASSTQGAGGQPQHF
TRBJ2-7	-	TRBD1	16	TRBV11-2	TGTGCCAGCAGCTTACTGTCGACAGGGAGTGCCTACGAGCAGTACTTC	CASSLLSTGSAYEQYF
TRBJ1-1	-	-	15	TRBV7-2	TGTGCCAGCAGCTTAGATGGGGGGGCAAACACTGAAGCTTTCTTT	CASSLDGGANTEAFF
TRBJ2-1	-	TRBD2	18	TRBV7-3	TGTGCCAGCAGCAACCCTCCGGGACTAGCGGGAGCTGCCAATGAGCAGTTCTTC	CASSNPPGLAGAANEQFF
TRBJ1-1	-	-	14	TRBV3-1/TRBV3-2	TGTGCCAGCAGCCCCCTCCTCGGGAACACTGAAGCTTTCTTT	CASSPLLGNTEAFF
TRBJ2-1	-	-	12	TRBV3-1/TRBV3-2	TGTGCCAGCAGCCAACTAGTGGGTGAGCAGTTCTTC	CASSQLVGEQFF
TRBJ1-1	-	-	13	TRBV2	TGTGCCAGCAGGGGGGACATAAACACTGAAGCTTTCTTT	CASRGDINTEAFF
TRBJ1-3	-	-	14	TRBV6-5	TGTGCCAGCAGCGCAGGGGTTGCTGGAAACACCATATATTTT	CASSAGVAGNTIYF